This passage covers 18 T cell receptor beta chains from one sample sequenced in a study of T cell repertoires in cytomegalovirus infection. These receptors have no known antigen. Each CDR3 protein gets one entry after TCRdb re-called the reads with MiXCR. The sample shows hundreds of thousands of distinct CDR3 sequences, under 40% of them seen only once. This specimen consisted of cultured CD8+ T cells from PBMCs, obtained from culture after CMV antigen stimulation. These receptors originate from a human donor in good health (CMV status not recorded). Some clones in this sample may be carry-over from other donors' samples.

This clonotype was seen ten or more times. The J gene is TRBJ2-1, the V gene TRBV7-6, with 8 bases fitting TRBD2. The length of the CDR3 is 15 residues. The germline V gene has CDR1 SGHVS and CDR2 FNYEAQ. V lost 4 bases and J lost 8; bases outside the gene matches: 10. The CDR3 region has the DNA TGTGCCAGCAGCTCCCGGGGGGGCCGGCTCGATGAGCAGTTCTTC. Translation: CASSSRGGRLDEQFF. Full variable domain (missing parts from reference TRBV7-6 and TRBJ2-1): GAGVSQSPRYKVTKRGQDVALRCDPISGHVSLYWYRQALGQGPEFLTYFNYEAQQDKSGLPNDRFSAERPEGSISTLTIQRTEQRDSAMYRCASSSRGGRLDEQFFGPGTRLTVL.

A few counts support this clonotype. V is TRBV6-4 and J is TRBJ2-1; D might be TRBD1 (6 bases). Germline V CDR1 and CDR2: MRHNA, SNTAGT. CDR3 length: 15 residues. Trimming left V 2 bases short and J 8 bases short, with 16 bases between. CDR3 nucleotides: TGTGCCAGCAGTGACGGAACAGGGACCCAAGATGAGCAGTTCTTC. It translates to CASSDGTGTQDEQFF.

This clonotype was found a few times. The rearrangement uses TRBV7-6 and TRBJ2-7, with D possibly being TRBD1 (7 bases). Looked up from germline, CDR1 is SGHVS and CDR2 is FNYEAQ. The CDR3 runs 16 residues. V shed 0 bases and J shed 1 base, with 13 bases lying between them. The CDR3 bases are TGTGCCAGCAGCTTAGCGGAGGGGGACAGATCCTACGAGCAGTACTTC. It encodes CASSLAEGDRSYEQYF.

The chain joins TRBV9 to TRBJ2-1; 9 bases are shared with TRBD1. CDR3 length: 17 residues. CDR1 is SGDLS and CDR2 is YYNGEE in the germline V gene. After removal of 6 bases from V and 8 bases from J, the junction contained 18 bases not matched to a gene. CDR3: CASNDNSQGAVNDEQFF. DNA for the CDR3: TGTGCCAGCAACGATAATTCACAGGGGGCAGTTAACGATGAGCAGTTCTTC.

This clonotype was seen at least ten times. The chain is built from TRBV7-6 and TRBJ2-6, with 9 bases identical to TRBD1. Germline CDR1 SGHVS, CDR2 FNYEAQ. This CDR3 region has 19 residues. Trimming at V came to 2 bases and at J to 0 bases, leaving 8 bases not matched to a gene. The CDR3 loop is CASSLTLQGADSGANVLTF. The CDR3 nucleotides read TGTGCCAGCAGCTTAACGTTACAGGGGGCCGACTCTGGGGCCAACGTCCTGACTTTC.

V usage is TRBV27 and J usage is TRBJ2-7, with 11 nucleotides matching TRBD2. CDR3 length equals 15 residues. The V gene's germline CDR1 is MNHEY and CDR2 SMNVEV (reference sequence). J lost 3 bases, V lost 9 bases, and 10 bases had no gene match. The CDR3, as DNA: TGTGCCAGTTCGTCGACTAGCGGGATCTACTACGAGCAGTACGTC. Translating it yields CASSSTSGIYYEQYV.

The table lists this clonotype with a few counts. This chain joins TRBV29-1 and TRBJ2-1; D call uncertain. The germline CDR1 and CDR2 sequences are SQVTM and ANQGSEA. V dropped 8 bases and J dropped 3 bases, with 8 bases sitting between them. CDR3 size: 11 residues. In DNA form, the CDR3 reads TGCAGCCTGTTAAACTACAATGAGCAGTTCTTC. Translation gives CSLLNYNEQFF.

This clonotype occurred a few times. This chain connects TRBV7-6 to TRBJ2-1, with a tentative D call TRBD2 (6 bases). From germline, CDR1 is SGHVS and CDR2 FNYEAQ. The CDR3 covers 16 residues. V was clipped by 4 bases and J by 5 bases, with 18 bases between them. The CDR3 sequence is CASSSDGGVWHNEQFF. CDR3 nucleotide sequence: TGTGCCAGCAGCTCAGACGGGGGAGTATGGCACAATGAGCAGTTCTTC.

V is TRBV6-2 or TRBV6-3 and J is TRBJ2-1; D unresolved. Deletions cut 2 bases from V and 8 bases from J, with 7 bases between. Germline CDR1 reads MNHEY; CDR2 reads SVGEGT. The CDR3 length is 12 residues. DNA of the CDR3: TGTGCCAGCAGTTACGGTGTTTATGAGCAGTTCTTC. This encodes CASSYGVYEQFF.

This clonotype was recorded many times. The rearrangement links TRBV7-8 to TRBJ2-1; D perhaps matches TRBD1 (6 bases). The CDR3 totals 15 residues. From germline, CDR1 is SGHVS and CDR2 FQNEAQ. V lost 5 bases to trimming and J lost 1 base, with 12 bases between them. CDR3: CASSDTGLSYNEQFF. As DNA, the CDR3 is TGTGCCAGCAGCGACACAGGGTTGTCCTACAATGAGCAGTTCTTC. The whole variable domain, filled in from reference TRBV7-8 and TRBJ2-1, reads GAGVSQSPRYKVAKRGQDVALRCDPISGHVSLFWYQQALGQGPEFLTYFQNEAQLDKSGLPSDRFFAERPEGSVSTLKIQRTQQEDSAVYLCASSDTGLSYNEQFFGPGTRLTVL.

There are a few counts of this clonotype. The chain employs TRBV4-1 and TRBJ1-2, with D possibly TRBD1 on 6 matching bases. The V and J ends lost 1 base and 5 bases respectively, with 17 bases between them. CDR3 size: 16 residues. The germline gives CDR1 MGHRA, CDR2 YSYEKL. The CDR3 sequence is CASSQVVDRTEYGYTF. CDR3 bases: TGCGCCAGCAGCCAAGTTGTTGACCGGACAGAATATGGCTACACCTTC.

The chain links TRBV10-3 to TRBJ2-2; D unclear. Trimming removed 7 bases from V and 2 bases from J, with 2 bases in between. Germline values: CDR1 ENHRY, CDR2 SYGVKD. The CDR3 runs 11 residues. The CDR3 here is CAITNTGELFF. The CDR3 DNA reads TGTGCCATCACCAACACCGGGGAGCTGTTTTTT.

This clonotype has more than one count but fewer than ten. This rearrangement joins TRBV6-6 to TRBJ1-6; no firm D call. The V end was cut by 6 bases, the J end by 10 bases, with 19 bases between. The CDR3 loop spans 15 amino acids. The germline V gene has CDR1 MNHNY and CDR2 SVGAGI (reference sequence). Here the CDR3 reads CASSQPGPLWSPLHF. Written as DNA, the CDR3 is TGTGCCAGCAGCCAACCCGGGCCTCTCTGGTCACCCCTCCACTTT.

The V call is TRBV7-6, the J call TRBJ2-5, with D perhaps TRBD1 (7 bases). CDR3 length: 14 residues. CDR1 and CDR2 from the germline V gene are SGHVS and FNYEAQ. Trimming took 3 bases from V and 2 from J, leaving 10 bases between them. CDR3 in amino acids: CASSLEGQQETQYF. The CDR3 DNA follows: TGTGCCAGCAGCTTGGAGGGACAGCAAGAGACCCAGTACTTC.

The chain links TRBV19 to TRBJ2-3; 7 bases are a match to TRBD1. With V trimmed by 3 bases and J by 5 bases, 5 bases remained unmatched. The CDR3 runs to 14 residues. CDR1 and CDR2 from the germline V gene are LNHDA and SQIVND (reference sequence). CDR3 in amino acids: CASSIRGIQDTQYF. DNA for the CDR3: TGTGCCAGTAGTATCAGGGGGATACAAGATACGCAGTATTTT.

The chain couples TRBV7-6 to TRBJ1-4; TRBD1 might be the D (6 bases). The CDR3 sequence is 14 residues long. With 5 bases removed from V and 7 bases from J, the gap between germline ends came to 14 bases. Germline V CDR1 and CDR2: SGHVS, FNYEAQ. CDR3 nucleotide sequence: TGTGCCAGCAGCGTTCAGGGGTTTCGTGAAAAACTGTTTTTT. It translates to CASSVQGFREKLFF.

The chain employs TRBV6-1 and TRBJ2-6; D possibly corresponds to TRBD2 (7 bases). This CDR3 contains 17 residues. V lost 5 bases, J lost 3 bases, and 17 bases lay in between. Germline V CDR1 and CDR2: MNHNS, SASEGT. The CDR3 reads CASSLRGDYGGANVLTF. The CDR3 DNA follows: TGTGCCAGCAGTTTAAGGGGGGACTACGGTGGGGCCAACGTCCTGACTTTC.

CDR3 sequence: CASSPVSSDEQFF. The CDR3 DNA reads TGTGCCAGCAGCCCCGTCAGTAGCGATGAGCAGTTCTTC. The genes are TRBV11-2 and TRBJ2-1, with D possibly matching TRBD2 (5 bases). V was cut by 5 bases and J by 8 bases, with 13 bases left in between. The CDR3 extends over 13 amino acids. The germline V gene encodes CDR1 SGHAT and CDR2 FQNNGV.